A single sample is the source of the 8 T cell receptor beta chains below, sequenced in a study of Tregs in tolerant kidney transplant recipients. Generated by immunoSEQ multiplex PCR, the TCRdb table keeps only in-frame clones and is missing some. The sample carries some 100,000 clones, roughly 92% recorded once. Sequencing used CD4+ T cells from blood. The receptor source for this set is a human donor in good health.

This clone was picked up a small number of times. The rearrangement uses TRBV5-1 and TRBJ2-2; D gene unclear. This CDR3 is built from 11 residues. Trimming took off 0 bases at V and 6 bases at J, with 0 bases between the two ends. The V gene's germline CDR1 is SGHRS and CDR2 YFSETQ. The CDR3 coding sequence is TGCGCCAGCAGCTTGGCCGGGGAGCTGTTTTTT. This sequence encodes CASSLAGELFF.

The CDR3 region is CASSALQGSGNTEAFF. CDR3 nucleotides: TGTGCCAGCAGCGCCTTACAGGGGAGCGGGAACACTGAAGCTTTCTTT. V and J are TRBV4-2 and TRBJ1-1; TRBD1 matches 7 bases. Per the germline V gene, CDR1 is LGHNA and CDR2 is YNFKEQ. The CDR3 is made up of 16 amino acids. V gave up 5 bases and J gave up 1 base; unmatched junction bases: 10.

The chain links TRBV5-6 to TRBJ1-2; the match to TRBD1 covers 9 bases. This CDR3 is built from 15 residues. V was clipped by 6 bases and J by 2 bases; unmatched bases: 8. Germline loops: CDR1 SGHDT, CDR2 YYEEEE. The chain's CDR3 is CASTTTGTGNYGYTF. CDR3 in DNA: TGTGCCAGCACCACCACCGGGACAGGGAACTATGGCTACACCTTC.

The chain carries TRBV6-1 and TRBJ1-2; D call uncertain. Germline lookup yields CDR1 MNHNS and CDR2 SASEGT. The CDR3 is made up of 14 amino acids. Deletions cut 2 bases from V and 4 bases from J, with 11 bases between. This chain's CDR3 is CASSEYPGSYGYTF. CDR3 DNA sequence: TGTGCCAGCAGTGAATATCCGGGGAGCTATGGCTACACCTTC.

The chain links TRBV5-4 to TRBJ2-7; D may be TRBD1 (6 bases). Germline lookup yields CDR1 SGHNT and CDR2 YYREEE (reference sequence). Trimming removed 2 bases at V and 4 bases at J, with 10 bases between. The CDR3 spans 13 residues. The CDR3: CASSFDRTYEQYF. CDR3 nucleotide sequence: TGTGCCAGCAGCTTTGACAGGACTTACGAGCAGTACTTC.

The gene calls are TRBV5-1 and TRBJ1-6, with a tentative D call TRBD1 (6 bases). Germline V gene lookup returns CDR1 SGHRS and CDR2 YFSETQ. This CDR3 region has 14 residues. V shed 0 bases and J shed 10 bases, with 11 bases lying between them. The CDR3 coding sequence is TGCGCCAGCAGCTTGGAACAGGGTAGCTCACCCCTCCACTTT. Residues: CASSLEQGSSPLHF.

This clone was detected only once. In DNA form, the CDR3 reads TGTGTCAGAAGCCGGGACAGTTACGAGCAGTACTTC. This encodes CVRSRDSYEQYF. The rearrangement joins TRBV7-5 to TRBJ2-7; the DNA was not used to check the table's D call, TRBD1. TRBV7-5 is flagged as a pseudogene. The CDR3 is 12 amino acids.

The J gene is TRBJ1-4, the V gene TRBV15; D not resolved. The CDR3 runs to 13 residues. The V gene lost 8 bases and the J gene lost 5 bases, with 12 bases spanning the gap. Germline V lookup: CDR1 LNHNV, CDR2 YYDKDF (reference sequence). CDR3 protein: CATGRRGNEKLFF. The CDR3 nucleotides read TGTGCCACCGGAAGGCGAGGGAATGAAAAACTGTTTTTT.